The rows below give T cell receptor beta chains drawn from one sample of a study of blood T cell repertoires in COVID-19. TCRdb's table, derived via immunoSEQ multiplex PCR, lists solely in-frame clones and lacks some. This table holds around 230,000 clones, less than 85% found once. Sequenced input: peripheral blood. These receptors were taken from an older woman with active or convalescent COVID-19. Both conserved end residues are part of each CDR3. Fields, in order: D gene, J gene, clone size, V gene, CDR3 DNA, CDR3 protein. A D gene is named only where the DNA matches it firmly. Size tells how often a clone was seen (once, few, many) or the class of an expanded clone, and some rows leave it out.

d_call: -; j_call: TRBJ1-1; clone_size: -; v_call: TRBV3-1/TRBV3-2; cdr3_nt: TGTGCCAGCAGCCAAGTCTCCGGTATCACTGAAGCTTTCTTT; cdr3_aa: CASSQVSGITEAFF
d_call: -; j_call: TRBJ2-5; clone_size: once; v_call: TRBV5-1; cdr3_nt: TGCGCCAGCAGCCCACTCAACGGTGGAGAGACCCAGTACTTC; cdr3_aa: CASSPLNGGETQYF
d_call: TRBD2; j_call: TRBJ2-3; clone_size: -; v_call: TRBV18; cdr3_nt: TGTGCCAGCTCACCCGAGCTCTTAAGCGGGAGGCCATTGTATTTT; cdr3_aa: CASSPELLSGRPLYF
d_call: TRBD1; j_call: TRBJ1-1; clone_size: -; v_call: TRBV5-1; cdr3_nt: TGCGCCAGCAGGGCCCAGGGGGACACTGAAGCTTTCTTT; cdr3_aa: CASRAQGDTEAFF
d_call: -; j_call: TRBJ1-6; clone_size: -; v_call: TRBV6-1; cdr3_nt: TGTGCCAGCAGTGCGATAAGAGCCGGGCGGGGTTCACCCCTCCACTTT; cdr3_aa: CASSAIRAGRGSPLHF
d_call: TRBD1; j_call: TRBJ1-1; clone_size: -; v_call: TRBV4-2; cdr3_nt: TGTGCCAGCAGCCAAGCTCCAGGGGGCAACACTGAAGCTTTCTTT; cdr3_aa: CASSQAPGGNTEAFF
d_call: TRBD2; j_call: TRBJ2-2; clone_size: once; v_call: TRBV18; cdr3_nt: TGTGCCAGCTCACCATCTCTAGCGGGAGGACCGAACACCGGGGAGCTGTTTTTT; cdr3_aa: CASSPSLAGGPNTGELFF
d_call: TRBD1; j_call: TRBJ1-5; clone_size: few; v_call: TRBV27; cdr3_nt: TGTGCCAGCAGACCCCGGGACAGCGGGCTTGGGGCCCAGCATTTT; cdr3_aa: CASRPRDSGLGAQHF
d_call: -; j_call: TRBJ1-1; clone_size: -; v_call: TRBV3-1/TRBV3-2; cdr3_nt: TGTGCCAGCAGCCAAGTTACTTCTACTGAAGCTTTCTTT; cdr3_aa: CASSQVTSTEAFF
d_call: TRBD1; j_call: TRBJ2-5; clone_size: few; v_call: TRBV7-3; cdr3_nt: TGTGCCAGCAGCTTAGGGCACAGGGGCGGGGAGACCCAGTACTTC; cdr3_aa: CASSLGHRGGETQYF
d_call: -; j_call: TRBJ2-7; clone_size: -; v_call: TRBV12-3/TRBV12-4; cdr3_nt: TGTGCCAGCAGTTTAACGACACCTTACGAGCAGTACTTC; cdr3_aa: CASSLTTPYEQYF
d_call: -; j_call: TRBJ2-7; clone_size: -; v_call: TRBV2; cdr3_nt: TGTGCCAGCAGCCTACAGGGACCCCTCTACGAGCAGTACTTC; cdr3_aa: CASSLQGPLYEQYF
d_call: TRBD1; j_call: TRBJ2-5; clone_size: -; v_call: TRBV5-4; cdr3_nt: TGTGCCAGCAGGTACAGGGGTAAAGAGACCCAGTACTTC; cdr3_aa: CASRYRGKETQYF
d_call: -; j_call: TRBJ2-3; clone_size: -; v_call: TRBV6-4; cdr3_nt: TGTGCCAGCAGTGAAATGGCCGGGGTGGATACGCAGTATTTT; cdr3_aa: CASSEMAGVDTQYF
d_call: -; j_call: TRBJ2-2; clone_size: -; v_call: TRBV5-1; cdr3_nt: TGCGCCAGCAGCACCCGACAGAACACCGGGGAGCTGTTTTTT; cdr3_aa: CASSTRQNTGELFF
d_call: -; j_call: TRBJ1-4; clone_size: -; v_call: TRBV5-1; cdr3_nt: TGCGCCAGCAGCTCAACAGGGTTCTCGGGAAAACTGTTTTTT; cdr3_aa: CASSSTGFSGKLFF
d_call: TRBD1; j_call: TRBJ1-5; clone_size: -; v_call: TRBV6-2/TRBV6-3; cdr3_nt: TGTGCCAGCAGCTTCCCCTACAGGGGACAGCCCCAGCATTTT; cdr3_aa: CASSFPYRGQPQHF